This T cell receptor beta chain originates from a study of CXCR3-negative and CXCR3-positive naive CD8 T cells. Whole-study findings and limits: More hydrophobic TRB CDR3s were found in CXCR3-positive naive cells than in CXCR3-negative naive cells.

As for this clonotype: Its antigen remains unknown.

The CDR3 extends over 16 amino acids. The germline V gene has CDR1 SGHTA and CDR2 FQGTGA. 5' RACE with UMI labels generated the TRB cDNA libraries. One entry per CDR3 protein, without DNA, is what TCRdb gives after re-calling the 5' RACE reads. The sample holds about 84,000 distinct CDR3 sequences. The source material was naive CXCR3+ CD8+ T cells from blood. Indicated subset: CD45RO-CCR7+CD27+CD95- naive CD8+ T cells expressing CXCR3 (TNR3+). The chain links TRBV7-3 to TRBJ2-3; the D call from TCRdb, TRBD1, cannot be confirmed without DNA. This clonotype was sampled from a human donor in good health. Some clones in this sample may be carry-over from other donors' samples. The CDR3 protein is CASSRIGTASTDTQYF.